This T cell receptor (beta chain) was found in a study of cytomegalovirus exposure and HLA in healthy donors. Study information: Earlier sequencing of about 179 million T cells yielded around 120 million unique TCR beta sequences. General study results and limits: According to the study, around 160 TCR beta chains were cytomegalovirus-associated.

The CDR3 has 16 amino acids. Germline values: CDR1 MNHNS, CDR2 SASEGT. After removal of 4 bases from V and 8 bases from J, the junction contained 10 bases not matched to a gene. This clone was counted only a few times. Its cognate antigen is unknown. PCR involved 60 Vbeta and 13 Jbeta primers. Here immunoSEQ multiplex PCR was the method, and the copy in TCRdb shows in-frame clones only, minus some. Here the sample spans approximately 80,000 clones, under 80% being singletons. This receptor was obtained from a man in his fifties or sixties in good health and CMV-seronegative. The chain carries TRBV6-1 and TRBJ2-1; 11 bases map to TRBD2. Sequenced input: PBMCs. The CDR3 DNA follows: TGTGCCAGCAGTGCACCGACTAGCGGGGCATACCATGAGCAGTTCTTC. Translated: CASSAPTSGAYHEQFF.